These T cell receptor beta chains were read from a single sample in a study of T cell responses to AZD1222 COVID-19 vaccine. Profiled with immunoSEQ multiplex PCR; TCRdb holds only in-frame clones, not every one. The sample yields fewer than 200,000 clones, 85% to 90% seen once. Sample: peripheral blood, taken on day 0 of AZD1222 vaccination. All receptors derive from an adult in good health. CDR3s include the opening cysteine and the closing phenylalanine or tryptophan. A D gene is named only where the DNA matches it firmly. Size is omitted from some rows. Given values are once, few, many or a class for expanded clones.

clone_size j_call d_call v_call cdr3_nt cdr3_aa
NA TRBJ1-1 NA TRBV5-6 TGTGCCAGCCGGGACTCATCTTTGGGGGGTGGCACTGAAGCTTTCTTT CASRDSSLGGGTEAFF
NA TRBJ1-5 NA TRBV6-6 TGTGCCAGCAGTTACGTAACAGGTATGGGTCAGCCCCAGCATTTT CASSYVTGMGQPQHF
NA TRBJ1-4 NA TRBV5-1 TGCGCCAGCAGCGGGACGAACACTAATGAAAAACTGTTTTTT CASSGTNTNEKLFF
NA TRBJ2-2 TRBD1 TRBV5-1 TGCGCCAGCAGCTTGGCTCCGACAGGGGGCGGCGGGGAGCTGTTTTTT CASSLAPTGGGGELFF
NA TRBJ1-2 TRBD1 TRBV30 TGTGCCTGGATGGTTGGACAGGGTGGGAACTATGGCTACACCTTC CAWMVGQGGNYGYTF
NA TRBJ2-5 TRBD1 TRBV19 TGTGCCAGTAGTGGGACAGGGGGGTCGGAAGAGACCCAGTACTTC CASSGTGGSEETQYF
NA TRBJ2-3 NA TRBV6-5 TGTGCCAGCAGTTACGGGGTTCCGGACGGCACAGATACGCAGTATTTT CASSYGVPDGTDTQYF
NA TRBJ1-3 NA TRBV5-1 TGCGCCAGCAAGGTAGGGCGGGGAACCACCATATATTTT CASKVGRGTTIYF
NA TRBJ1-1 NA TRBV19 TGTGCCAGTAGTAGACCCAGGGAAGGCCCGAGTACTGAAGCTTTCTTT CASSRPREGPSTEAFF
once TRBJ1-4 TRBD1 TRBV5-6 TGTGCCAGCAGCCCGTTTAGGGACAGGGTTAATGAAAAACTGTTTTTT CASSPFRDRVNEKLFF
NA TRBJ1-4 TRBD1 TRBV5-1 TGCGCCAGCAGGCCGGGACAGGGTAATGAAAAACTGTTTTTT CASRPGQGNEKLFF
once TRBJ1-6 NA TRBV27 TGTGCCAGCAGTTTATCCGATAGGAATTCACCCCTCCACTTT CASSLSDRNSPLHF
few TRBJ1-1 NA TRBV10-3 TGTGCCATCAGTGCAGTTACAGGGAACACTGAAGCTTTCTTT CAISAVTGNTEAFF
NA TRBJ2-3 NA TRBV7-3 TGTGCCAGCAGCTTATTGCTCGCAGATACGCAGTATTTT CASSLLLADTQYF
NA TRBJ2-2 NA TRBV5-1 TGCGCCAGCACCCCCCACGGGGAAATAAACACCGGGGAGCTGTTTTTT CASTPHGEINTGELFF
NA TRBJ1-2 TRBD1 TRBV6-8 TGTGCCAGCACTAAGACAGGGCTCAACTATGGCTACACCTTC CASTKTGLNYGYTF
NA TRBJ2-3 TRBD2 TRBV7-9 TGTGCCAGCAGCTCCGGACTAGCGGGTAGTAGCACAGATACGCAGTATTTT CASSSGLAGSSTDTQYF
NA TRBJ1-6 TRBD1 TRBV6-6 TGTGCCAGCAAAGGACAGGGGGCGGGTAATTCACCCCTCCACTTT CASKGQGAGNSPLHF
NA TRBJ1-5 TRBD1 TRBV2 TGTGCCAGCTGTGGTTACAGGGGAGACAATCAGCCCCAGCATTTT CASCGYRGDNQPQHF
NA TRBJ1-3 NA TRBV5-1 TGCGCCAGCAGCTTGGCTCAGGGAGCTGGAAACACCATATATTTT CASSLAQGAGNTIYF
NA TRBJ1-1 TRBD1 TRBV10-1 TGCGCCAGCAGTGAAGGAGGGACAGGGGGCTCTGAAGCTTTCTTT CASSEGGTGGSEAFF
NA TRBJ2-5 NA TRBV18 TGTGCCAGCTCACCCCCGCACGGGGAGACCCAGTACTTC CASSPPHGETQYF
NA TRBJ1-2 TRBD1 TRBV6-5 TGTGCCAGCGAGGGGGCGGTATTTGGCTACACCTTC CASEGAVFGYTF
once TRBJ2-1 TRBD2 TRBV3-1/TRBV3-2 TGTGCCAGCAGCCAGACTAGCGGGGGGGTGGAGCAGTTCTTC CASSQTSGGVEQFF
NA TRBJ1-2 NA TRBV28 TGTGCCAGCAGTTTAGTAGGGGACTTGCAGATCTATGGCTACACCTTC CASSLVGDLQIYGYTF
NA TRBJ2-1 NA TRBV9 TGTGCCAGCAGCGGGCAGGGGCCCATAGATGAGCAGTTCTTC CASSGQGPIDEQFF
NA TRBJ1-2 NA TRBV5-1 TGCGCCAGCAGCTTGGAGGGGGGCATAGTCTATGGCTACACCTTC CASSLEGGIVYGYTF
few TRBJ2-3 NA TRBV6-6 TGTGCCAGTAAGGACGGGAATACAGATACGCAGTATTTT CASKDGNTDTQYF